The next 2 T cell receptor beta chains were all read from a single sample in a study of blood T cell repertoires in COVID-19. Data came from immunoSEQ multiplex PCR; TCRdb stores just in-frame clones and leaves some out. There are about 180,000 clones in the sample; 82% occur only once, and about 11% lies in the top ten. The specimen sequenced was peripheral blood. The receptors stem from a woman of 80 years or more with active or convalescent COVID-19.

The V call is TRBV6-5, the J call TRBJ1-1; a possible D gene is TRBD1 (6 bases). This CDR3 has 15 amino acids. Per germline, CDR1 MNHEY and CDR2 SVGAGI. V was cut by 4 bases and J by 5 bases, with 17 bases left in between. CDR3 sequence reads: CASSFNRDMSTEAFF. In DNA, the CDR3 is TGTGCCAGCAGTTTCAACCGGGACATGAGTACTGAAGCTTTCTTT.

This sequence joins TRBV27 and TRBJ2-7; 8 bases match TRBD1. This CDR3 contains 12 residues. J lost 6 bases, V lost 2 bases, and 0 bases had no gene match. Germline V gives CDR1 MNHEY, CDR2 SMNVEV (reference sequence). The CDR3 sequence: CASSLGTGEQYF. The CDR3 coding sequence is TGTGCCAGCAGTTTAGGGACAGGCGAGCAGTACTTC.